These 18 T cell receptor beta chains were all obtained from the same sample, sequenced in a study of T cell responses to AZD1222 COVID-19 vaccine. Clones were read by immunoSEQ multiplex PCR, and TCRdb kept only the in-frame ones, dropping some. The sample records some 180,000 clones, 80% to 95% being singletons. This specimen was peripheral blood, taken 28 days after the second AZD1222 dose. These receptors came from an adult who received the AZD1222 COVID-19 vaccine.

This clone was seen at least ten times. One end of the junction does not line up with germline, which may come from a read error. The chain has TRBV7-9 and TRBJ2-7, with 8 bases aligning to TRBD1. The CDR3 consists of 13 residues. Germline V CDR1 and CDR2: SEHNR, FQNEAQ (reference sequence). CDR3 sequence: CASSLGGQVAQYF. CDR3 coding DNA: TGTGCCAGCAGTTTAGGGGGACAGGTGGCGCAGTACTTC.

The genes are TRBV30 and TRBJ2-2, with D unclear. Deletions cut 4 bases from V and 6 bases from J, with 18 bases between. CDR1 and CDR2 from the germline V gene are GTSNPN and SVGIG (reference sequence). The CDR3 covers 15 residues. CDR3 sequence: CAWNYGEGIPGELFF. The CDR3, as DNA: TGTGCCTGGAATTATGGAGAAGGGATCCCCGGGGAGCTGTTTTTT.

CDR3 sequence: CASSLGARSLEAFF. CDR3 DNA sequence: TGTGCCAGCAGCTTAGGGGCCAGGAGCCTTGAAGCTTTCTTT. The chain is built from TRBV11-2 and TRBJ1-1; no clear D. This CDR3 comprises 14 residues. The germline V and J ends were trimmed by 1 base and 7 bases, with 13 bases remaining between them. Germline V lookup: CDR1 SGHAT, CDR2 FQNNGV.

The chain has TRBV7-8 and TRBJ2-2, with 7 bases lining up with TRBD1. The germline gives CDR1 SGHVS, CDR2 FQNEAQ. The V gene end was trimmed by 5 bases and the J gene end by 1 base; junction bases not matched to a gene: 13. The CDR3 has 18 residues. This CDR3 is CASSPDTGTAENTGELFF. DNA of the CDR3: TGTGCCAGCAGCCCCGACACAGGGACAGCGGAGAACACCGGGGAGCTGTTTTTT.

V is TRBV12-3 or TRBV12-4 and J is TRBJ2-5, with D possibly matching TRBD2 (5 bases). The CDR3 is 13 amino acids. The V end was cut by 2 bases, the J end by 3 bases, with 7 bases between. The CDR3 loop is CASSLSREETQYF. Written as DNA, the CDR3 is TGTGCCAGCAGTTTATCGAGGGAAGAGACCCAGTACTTC.

This clone was recorded only once. The chain employs TRBV19 and TRBJ1-5; D unresolved. CDR1 is LNHDA, CDR2 SQIVND, per germline (reference sequence). Between the trimmed V and J ends, which lost 7 bases and 1 base, there was a span of 17 bases. The CDR3 has 16 amino acids. The CDR3 coding sequence is TGTGCCAGTACCTGTCTAGGTGGTGGAAGCAATCAGCCCCAGCATTTT. Protein sequence: CASTCLGGGSNQPQHF.

The V gene is TRBV29-1, the J gene TRBJ1-1; tentatively, D is TRBD1 (5 bases). The ends were cut back, 7 bases at V and 0 bases at J, with 18 bases in the middle. This CDR3 comprises 15 residues. Germline V gives CDR1 SQVTM, CDR2 ANQGSEA. This CDR3 reads CSATNRDLLNTEAFF. The CDR3 DNA reads TGCAGCGCCACAAACCGGGACCTTCTGAACACTGAAGCTTTCTTT. Full variable domain (remainder filled in from reference TRBV29-1 and TRBJ1-1): SAVISQKPSRDICQRGTSLTIQCQVDSQVTMMFWYRQQPGQSLTLIATANQGSEATYESGFVIDKFPISRPNLTFSTLTVSNMSPEDSSIYLCSATNRDLLNTEAFFGQGTRLTVV.

V gene TRBV5-1 combines with J gene TRBJ2-7, with 7 bases identical to TRBD2. Unmatched junction bases numbered 8, after V lost 4 bases and J lost 1 base. Germline V gene data show CDR1 as SGHRS and CDR2 as YFSETQ. CDR3 length: 15 amino acids. The CDR3 DNA reads as TGCGCCAGCAGCCGCTGGCGGGGGATTTCCTACGAGCAGTACTTC. It specifies CASSRWRGISYEQYF.

This rearrangement joins TRBV4-1 to TRBJ1-1; no definite D call. Germline values: CDR1 MGHRA, CDR2 YSYEKL. The CDR3 has 18 residues. The V end was cut by 2 bases, the J end by 1 base, with 20 bases between. In DNA form, the CDR3 reads TGCGCCAGCAGCCAACATCCCCTATCTTCTCCGGGGAACACTGAAGCTTTCTTT. It is translated as CASSQHPLSSPGNTEAFF.

This chain joins TRBV9 and TRBJ1-2; D not certain. Germline V CDR1 and CDR2: SGDLS, YYNGEE. The length of the CDR3 is 16 residues. V was pared by 1 base and J by 4 bases, with 17 bases between. CDR3 DNA: TGTGCCAGCAGCGTAAGACGTGGCGGCAGCGGCTATGGCTACACCTTC. Translating it yields CASSVRRGGSGYGYTF.

J is TRBJ2-7 and V is TRBV28; D unclear. CDR3 size: 13 residues. V lost 5 bases, J lost 4 bases, and 12 bases lay in between. CDR1 MDHEN and CDR2 SYDVKM come from the germline V gene. CDR3 amino acids: CASSLSTPYEQYF. The CDR3 nucleotides are TGTGCCAGCAGTCTAAGTACTCCGTACGAGCAGTACTTC.

The CDR3 here is CASSPYSNQPQHF. As DNA, the CDR3 is TGTGCCAGCAGCCCATATAGCAATCAGCCCCAGCATTTT. The genes are TRBV7-2 and TRBJ1-5; no reliable D call. The CDR3 is 13 amino acids. Germline V CDR1 and CDR2: SGHTA, FQGNSA. The V and J ends lost 5 bases and 0 bases respectively, with 5 bases between them.

This clone was counted between two and nine times. The chain links TRBV25-1 to TRBJ2-1; 13 bases align to TRBD2. Germline-derived CDR1 and CDR2 are MGHDK and SYGVNS. The CDR3 totals 17 residues. V trimming: 2 bases; J trimming: 0 bases; junction bases outside the gene matches: 1. For the CDR3, the DNA is TGTGCCAGCAGTGAAGGGACTAGCGGGATCTCCTACAATGAGCAGTTCTTC. Encoded protein: CASSEGTSGISYNEQFF.

This clone was recorded once. The chain recombines TRBV6-5 with TRBJ2-1, with TRBD1 identical over 10 bases. Germline CDR1 MNHEY, CDR2 SVGAGI. The V gene end was trimmed by 11 bases and the J gene end by 1 base; junction bases not matched to a gene: 5. The CDR3 covers 14 residues. In DNA, the CDR3 is TGTGCCGCCGGGACAGGGGTTTCCTACAATGAGCAGTTCTTC. Translated, it gives CAAGTGVSYNEQFF.

The genes are TRBV2 and TRBJ1-1, with D perhaps matching TRBD1 (6 bases). The CDR3 is 14 amino acids. V was trimmed by 6 bases and J by 4 bases, leaving 15 bases between them. The germline gives CDR1 SNHLY, CDR2 FYNNEI. The CDR3 reads CASSLTGYGTEAFF. CDR3 nucleotide sequence: TGTGCCAGCAGCCTCACAGGGTACGGCACTGAAGCTTTCTTT.

A few counts support this clone. The chain carries TRBV6-5 and TRBJ2-2; 9 nucleotides align to TRBD1. The CDR3 spans 16 residues. V shed 2 bases and J 7 bases; nucleotides not matched to a gene: 8. Germline V lookup: CDR1 MNHEY, CDR2 SVGAGI. The CDR3 here is CASSYPGTGRIGELFF. In DNA form, the CDR3 reads TGTGCCAGCAGTTACCCTGGGACAGGGCGGATCGGGGAGCTGTTTTTT.

This chain uses TRBV12-3 or TRBV12-4 with TRBJ2-5; D is uncertain. Trimming left V 4 bases short and J 4 bases short, with 10 bases between. The CDR3 extends over 13 amino acids. The CDR3 DNA sequence: TGTGCCAGCAGTTGGGTTTTCGGAGAGACCCAGTACTTC. Protein product: CASSWVFGETQYF.

This chain connects TRBV9 to TRBJ1-1, with a possible D match to TRBD1 (5 bases). Germline V gives CDR1 SGDLS, CDR2 YYNGEE. There are 13 residues in the CDR3. V lost 4 bases and J lost 10, with 17 bases in between. The CDR3 DNA is TGTGCCAGCAGCCCAACCGGGGGAGGCGGAGCTTTCTTT. This sequence encodes CASSPTGGGGAFF.